Below, 28 T cell receptor beta chains from the same sample are listed, as sequenced in a study of T cell repertoires in cytomegalovirus infection. One entry per CDR3 protein results from TCRdb running MiXCR on the reads. This sample has a few hundred thousand distinct CDR3 sequences; roughly 15% occur once, and the top ten carry around 8.1%. Sequenced input: PBMCs. The receptor source for this set is a human donor in good health (CMV status not recorded). Some clones in this sample may be carry-over from other donors' samples.

The J gene is TRBJ1-1, the V gene TRBV29-1, with 8 bases aligning to TRBD1. Unmatched junction bases numbered 10, after V lost 1 base and J lost 6 bases. The V gene's germline CDR1 is SQVTM and CDR2 ANQGSEA. This CDR3 is 15 amino acids long. In nucleotides, the CDR3 is TGCAGCGTTGAAGTACCCAGGGGGCGGTGGGCTGAAGCTTTCTTT. Encoded protein: CSVEVPRGRWAEAFF.

Many counts were recorded for this clonotype. The genes are TRBV4-1 and TRBJ1-5, with D possibly TRBD1 on 5 matching bases. From germline, CDR1 is MGHRA and CDR2 YSYEKL. The CDR3 is 15 amino acids. V lost 2 bases and J lost 6, with 14 bases in between. CDR3 nucleotide sequence: TGCGCCAGCAGCCAACAGCAAGGGGATAGTCAGCCCCAGCATTTT. It specifies CASSQQQGDSQPQHF.

This clonotype was detected many times. This sequence joins TRBV7-2 and TRBJ2-3, with a tentative D call TRBD2 (6 bases). The CDR3 extends over 15 amino acids. Germline-derived CDR1 and CDR2 are SGHTA and FQGNSA. V was trimmed by 2 bases and J by 2 bases, leaving 11 bases between them. CDR3 DNA: TGTGCCAGCAGCTTACTAGCGCAACCCACAGATACGCAGTATTTT. Its protein product is CASSLLAQPTDTQYF. The full variable domain, its missing parts supplied by reference TRBV7-2 and TRBJ2-3, is GAGVSQSPSNKVTEKGKDVELRCDPISGHTALYWYRQSLGQGLEFLIYFQGNSAPDKSGLPSDRFSAERTGGSVSTLTIQRTQQEDSAVYLCASSLLAQPTDTQYFGPGTRLTVL.

This clonotype has only a few counts. The chain has TRBV6-5 and TRBJ1-1; 9 bases align to TRBD1. J was trimmed by 6 bases and V by 6 bases; bases with no gene match: 5. In germline, CDR1 is MNHEY, CDR2 SVGAGI. The CDR3 runs to 13 residues. CDR3 loop: CASSGQGRSEAFF. The DNA of the CDR3 is TGTGCCAGCAGCGGACAGGGGAGATCTGAAGCTTTCTTT.

This clonotype was detected many times. This chain uses TRBV7-2 with TRBJ1-2, with no clear D. The V gene lost 1 base and the J gene lost 14 bases, with 17 bases spanning the gap. The CDR3 contains 13 residues. CDR1 and CDR2 from the germline V gene are SGHTA and FQGNSA. This CDR3 reads CASSLGLVERKTF. DNA for the CDR3: TGTGCCAGCAGCTTAGGCTTGGTAGAGAGGAAGACCTTC.

Only a few counts were recorded for this clonotype. V usage is TRBV7-2 and J usage is TRBJ2-5, with D perhaps assigned TRBD1 or TRBD2 (5 bases each). The CDR3 is 13 amino acids. Trimming stripped 5 bases from V and 5 bases from J, with 12 bases between. Per germline, CDR1 SGHTA and CDR2 FQGNSA. Written as DNA, the CDR3 is TGTGCCAGCAGCCCTAGCTGGGGCGAGACCCAGTACTTC. Encoded protein: CASSPSWGETQYF.

This clonotype was found many times. The chain employs TRBV7-8 and TRBJ2-3; 9 bases are a match to TRBD2. CDR3 length equals 17 residues. From germline, CDR1 is SGHVS and CDR2 FQNEAQ. Trimming at V came to 5 bases and at J to 1 base, leaving 10 bases not matched to a gene. DNA for the CDR3: TGTGCCAGCAGCCCATGGGGGCGGGGGGGCGGCACAGATACGCAGTATTTT. Translating gives CASSPWGRGGGTDTQYF.

The chain uses TRBV10-3 and TRBJ1-1, with D tentatively TRBD1 (6 bases). The germline V gene encodes CDR1 ENHRY and CDR2 SYGVKD. Between the trimmed V and J ends, which lost 9 bases and 5 bases, there was a span of 16 bases. The CDR3 length is 13 residues. The CDR3 protein is CAIQSGAGTEAFF. In DNA, the CDR3 is TGTGCCATACAATCAGGGGCAGGGACTGAAGCTTTCTTT.

This clonotype was counted at least ten times. V and J are TRBV5-1 and TRBJ1-1; 8 bases align to TRBD1. Germline V lookup: CDR1 SGHRS, CDR2 YFSETQ. The length of the CDR3 is 15 residues. Germline trimming cut 3 bases from V and 4 bases from J; bases unmatched to any gene: 8. In DNA form, the CDR3 reads TGCGCCAGCAGCTCCAGGACAGGGACGTTCACTGAAGCTTTCTTT. This sequence encodes CASSSRTGTFTEAFF.

The chain uses TRBV2 and TRBJ1-5, with D possibly being TRBD1 (6 bases). Germline CDR1 is SNHLY and CDR2 is FYNNEI. This CDR3 has 15 amino acids. Trimming shortened V by 6 bases and J by 0 bases, and 12 bases separated the two germline ends. The CDR3 region is CASRGGQFSNQPQHF. In DNA, the CDR3 is TGTGCCAGCAGAGGAGGACAGTTTAGCAATCAGCCCCAGCATTTT.

The chain employs TRBV20-1 and TRBJ1-5, with D tentatively TRBD1 (6 bases). The V gene lost 5 bases and the J gene lost 0 bases, with 20 bases spanning the gap. This CDR3 contains 17 residues. The V gene's germline CDR1 is DFQATT and CDR2 SNEGSKA (reference sequence). The CDR3 region has the DNA TGCAGTGCTGTCCCAACGGGGGGGCTCGATAGCAATCAGCCCCAGCATTTT. Its translation: CSAVPTGGLDSNQPQHF.

The chain recombines TRBV20-1 with TRBJ1-2; 9 nucleotides line up with TRBD1. V lost 2 bases to trimming and J lost 7 bases; unmatched junction nucleotides: 17. Germline-derived CDR1 and CDR2 are DFQATT and SNEGSKA (reference sequence). The CDR3 totals 17 residues. DNA for the CDR3: TGCAGTGCTAGACACAAACCACGGGACAGGGCCATAACTGGCTACACCTTC. Its protein is CSARHKPRDRAITGYTF.

This chain links TRBV9 with TRBJ1-1; D is unresolved. The CDR3 spans 15 residues. CDR1 SGDLS and CDR2 YYNGEE come from the germline V gene. The V end was cut by 6 bases, the J end by 5 bases, with 20 bases between. Here the CDR3 DNA reads TGTGCCAGCACCGGAAGGGATACGGGAGGGACTGAAGCTTTCTTT. Residues: CASTGRDTGGTEAFF.

CDR3 DNA: TGTGCCAGCAGCCCACCGGGACAGGGGGCAATCCTGTTTTTT. Protein: CASSPPGQGAILFF. The rearrangement links TRBV7-9 to TRBJ1-4; 12 bases are shared with TRBD1. In germline, CDR1 is SEHNR, CDR2 FQNEAQ (reference sequence). Germline trimming cut 5 bases from V and 14 bases from J; bases unmatched to any gene: 9. The CDR3 is 14 amino acids.

This rearrangement joins TRBV6-2 or TRBV6-3 to TRBJ1-5; the D is unclear. V lost 0 bases and J 0 bases, leaving 6 bases between the germline ends. Germline V gene data show CDR1 as MNHEY and CDR2 as SVGEGT. This CDR3 is built from 15 residues. The CDR3 loop is CASSYSSISNQPQHF. Here the CDR3 DNA reads TGTGCCAGCAGTTACTCGTCCATTAGCAATCAGCCCCAGCATTTT.

This rearrangement joins TRBV5-1 to TRBJ2-7; 7 bases are shared with TRBD2. Germline V gene sequence: CDR1 SGHRS, CDR2 YFSETQ. Unmatched junction bases numbered 9, after V lost 3 bases and J lost 3 bases. The CDR3 contains 15 residues. The CDR3 is CASSYASGLNYEQYF. The CDR3 DNA reads as TGCGCCAGCAGCTATGCTAGCGGTCTAAACTACGAGCAGTACTTC.

This clonotype has just a few counts. The gene calls are TRBV18 and TRBJ2-7; 12 bases agree with TRBD2. CDR3 length equals 15 residues. Germline V gene data show CDR1 as KGHSH and CDR2 as LQKENI. V lost 3 bases, J lost 3 bases, and 3 bases stayed unmatched. Here the CDR3 DNA reads TGTGCCAGCTCACCTCGACTAGCGGGAGACTACGAGCAGTACTTC. It translates to CASSPRLAGDYEQYF.

In this sample, this clonotype turned up many times. The CDR3 bases are TGTGCCAGCAGCGCCTTCGGGACAGGAGGGCGAGAGACCCAGTACTTC. Its translation is CASSAFGTGGRETQYF. J is TRBJ2-5 and V is TRBV7-8, with 8 bases matching TRBD1. The CDR3 is 16 amino acids. The V gene end was trimmed by 5 bases and the J gene end by 4 bases; junction bases not matched to a gene: 12. CDR1 and CDR2 (germline): SGHVS, FQNEAQ.

There are a few counts of this clonotype. J is TRBJ2-5 and V is TRBV20-1; TRBD1 aligns across 8 bases. V gave up 6 bases and J gave up 5 bases; unmatched junction bases: 5. Germline-derived CDR1 and CDR2 are DFQATT and SNEGSKA (reference sequence). The CDR3 has 12 amino acids. CDR3 region: CSAYQGAETQYF. CDR3 in DNA: TGCAGTGCATACCAGGGGGCCGAGACCCAGTACTTC.

V usage is TRBV3-1 and J usage is TRBJ2-7; D may be TRBD2 (6 bases). The germline gives CDR1 LGHDT, CDR2 YNNKEL (reference sequence). Trimming removed 0 bases from V and 2 bases from J, with 17 bases in between. This CDR3 contains 17 residues. For the CDR3, the DNA is TGTGCCAGCAGCCAAGATCTACTAGCTGGTCGTCCCTACGAGCAGTACTTC. This sequence encodes CASSQDLLAGRPYEQYF.

This clonotype has at least ten counts. The chain recombines TRBV19 with TRBJ1-1, with 10 bases identical to TRBD1. The CDR3 sequence is 14 residues long. Germline values: CDR1 LNHDA, CDR2 SQIVND (reference sequence). The J segment lost 3 bases and the V segment lost 7 bases, leaving 5 bases of the junction unmatched. Here the CDR3 reads CASTVGQGHTEAFF. CDR3 bases: TGTGCCAGTACCGTGGGACAGGGGCACACTGAAGCTTTCTTT.

This clonotype was seen many times. The chain couples TRBV7-6 to TRBJ2-1; no clear D. The CDR3 is 13 amino acids. CDR1 and CDR2 from the germline V gene are SGHVS and FNYEAQ. Trimming took 0 bases from V and 5 from J, leaving 5 bases between them. The CDR3 sequence: CASSLARNNEQFF. CDR3 DNA: TGTGCCAGCAGCTTAGCACGTAACAATGAGCAGTTCTTC.

This clonotype showed up many times. V usage is TRBV5-5 and J usage is TRBJ1-1; D is ambiguous. The length of the CDR3 is 14 residues. Per germline, CDR1 SGHKS and CDR2 YYEKEE (reference sequence). The V end was cut by 4 bases, the J end by 1 base, with 11 bases between. The CDR3 protein is CASSPMTTNTEAFF. CDR3 nucleotides: TGTGCCAGCAGCCCTATGACCACGAACACTGAAGCTTTCTTT.

In its sample, this clonotype was seen many times. The chain has TRBV7-9 and TRBJ1-1, with 7 bases aligning to TRBD1. After removal of 2 bases from V and 1 base from J, the junction contained 10 bases not matched to a gene. CDR1 and CDR2 from the germline V gene are SEHNR and FQNEAQ (reference sequence). The CDR3 is made up of 17 amino acids. The CDR3 nucleotides are TGTGCCAGCAGCTTAAGCGGCACAGGGGTCGGGAACACTGAAGCTTTCTTT. It is translated as CASSLSGTGVGNTEAFF.

The V call is TRBV14, the J call TRBJ2-3; 11 bases align to TRBD2. The J segment lost 6 bases and the V segment lost 0 bases, leaving 5 bases of the junction unmatched. CDR1 SGHDN and CDR2 FVKESK come from the germline V gene. This CDR3 has 16 residues. CDR3 bases: TGTGCCAGCAGCCAAGAACTAGCGGGGGCTGTGGATACGCAGTATTTT. Amino acids: CASSQELAGAVDTQYF.

This clonotype has just a few counts. This chain uses TRBV7-3 with TRBJ1-4; 8 bases map to TRBD1. With V trimmed by 3 bases and J by 6 bases, 6 bases remained unmatched. The CDR3 has 15 residues. The germline V gene encodes CDR1 SGHTA and CDR2 FQGTGA. The CDR3 reads CASSFSETGDEKLFF. The CDR3 DNA sequence: TGTGCCAGCAGCTTTAGTGAGACAGGGGATGAAAAACTGTTTTTT. The variable domain in full, with the rest retrieved from reference TRBV7-3 and TRBJ1-4, is GAGVSQTPSNKVTEKGKYVELRCDPISGHTALYWYRQSLGQGPEFLIYFQGTGAADDSGLPNDRFFAVRPEGSVSTLKIQRTERGDSAVYLCASSFSETGDEKLFFGSGTQLSVL.

In this sample, this clonotype turned up many times. J is TRBJ2-6 and V is TRBV6-6; D might be TRBD2 (5 bases). Germline-derived CDR1 and CDR2 are MNHNY and SVGAGI (reference sequence). The CDR3 runs to 19 residues. V gave up 0 bases and J gave up 0 bases, with 15 bases separating them. The CDR3: CASSYSNRRPSSGANVLTF. CDR3 nucleotides: TGTGCCAGCAGTTACTCGAATCGGAGGCCAAGCTCTGGGGCCAACGTCCTGACTTTC.

This clonotype was seen repeatedly, ten times or more. This chain connects TRBV7-2 to TRBJ2-4, with 9 bases aligning to TRBD1. Trimming took 3 bases from V and 4 from J; bases not matched to a gene: 7. This CDR3 comprises 16 residues. Germline CDR1 reads SGHTA; CDR2 reads FQGNSA. The DNA of the CDR3 is TGTGCCAGCAGCTTGGGGGGACAGGGTAATAAAAACATTCAGTACTTC. Its protein product is CASSLGGQGNKNIQYF.